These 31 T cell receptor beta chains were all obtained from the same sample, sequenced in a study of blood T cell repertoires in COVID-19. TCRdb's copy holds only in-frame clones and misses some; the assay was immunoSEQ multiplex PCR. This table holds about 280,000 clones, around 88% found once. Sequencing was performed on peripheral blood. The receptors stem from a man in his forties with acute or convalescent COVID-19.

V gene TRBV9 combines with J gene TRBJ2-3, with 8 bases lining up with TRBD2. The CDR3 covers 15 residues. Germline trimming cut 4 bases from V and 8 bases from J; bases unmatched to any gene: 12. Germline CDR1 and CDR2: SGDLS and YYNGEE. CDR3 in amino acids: CASSPSAGVAGTQYF. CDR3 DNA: TGTGCCAGCAGCCCCTCAGCGGGGGTGGCGGGTACGCAGTATTTT. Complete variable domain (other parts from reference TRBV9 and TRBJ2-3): DSGVTQTPKHLITATGQRVTLRCSPRSGDLSVYWYQQSLDQGLQFLIQYYNGEERAKGNILERFSAQQFPDLHSELNLSSLELGDSALYFCASSPSAGVAGTQYFGPGTRLTVL.

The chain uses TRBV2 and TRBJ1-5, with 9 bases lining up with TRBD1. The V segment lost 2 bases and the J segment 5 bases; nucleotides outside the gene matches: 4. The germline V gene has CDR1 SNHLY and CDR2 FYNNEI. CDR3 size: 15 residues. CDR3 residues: CASSELGQGYQPQHF. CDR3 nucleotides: TGTGCCAGCAGTGAATTGGGACAGGGCTATCAGCCCCAGCATTTT.

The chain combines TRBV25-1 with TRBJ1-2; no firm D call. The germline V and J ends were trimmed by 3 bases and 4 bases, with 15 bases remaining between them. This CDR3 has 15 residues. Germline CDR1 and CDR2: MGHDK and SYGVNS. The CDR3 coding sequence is TGTGCCAGCAGTGAGGAGAGAGACGGCCTCTATGGCTACACCTTC. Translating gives CASSEERDGLYGYTF.

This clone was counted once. The CDR3 region has the DNA TGTGCCACCGCCGACAGGGGGCTAAGGGGCAATCAGCCCCAGCATTTT. It codes for CATADRGLRGNQPQHF. V is TRBV19 and J is TRBJ1-5; 10 nucleotides match TRBD1. The CDR3 contains 16 residues. Germline CDR1 LNHDA, CDR2 SQIVND (reference sequence). The V gene end was trimmed by 10 bases and the J gene end by 2 bases; junction bases not matched to a gene: 11.

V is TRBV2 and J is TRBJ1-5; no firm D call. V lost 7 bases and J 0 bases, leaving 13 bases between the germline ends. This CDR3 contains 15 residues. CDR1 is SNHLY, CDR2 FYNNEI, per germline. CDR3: CASNTDSYSNQPQHF. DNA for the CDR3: TGTGCCAGCAATACTGACTCTTATAGCAATCAGCCCCAGCATTTT.

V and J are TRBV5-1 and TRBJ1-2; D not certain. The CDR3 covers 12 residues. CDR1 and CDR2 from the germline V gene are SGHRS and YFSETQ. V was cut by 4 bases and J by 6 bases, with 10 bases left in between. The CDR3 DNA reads TGCGCCAGCAGCGCCAGTATGGATGGCTACACCTTC. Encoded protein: CASSASMDGYTF.

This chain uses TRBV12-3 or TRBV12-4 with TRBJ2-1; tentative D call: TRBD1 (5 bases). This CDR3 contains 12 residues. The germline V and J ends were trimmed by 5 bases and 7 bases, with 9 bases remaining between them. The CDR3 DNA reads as TGTGCCAGCAGTCCAGGGTGGAATGAGCAGTTCTTC. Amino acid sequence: CASSPGWNEQFF.

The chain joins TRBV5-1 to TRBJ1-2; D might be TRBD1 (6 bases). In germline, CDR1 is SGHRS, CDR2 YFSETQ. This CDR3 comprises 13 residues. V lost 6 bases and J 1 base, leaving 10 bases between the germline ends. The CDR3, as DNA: TGCGCCAGCAAAGCGGACAGTAACTATGGCTACACCTTC. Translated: CASKADSNYGYTF.

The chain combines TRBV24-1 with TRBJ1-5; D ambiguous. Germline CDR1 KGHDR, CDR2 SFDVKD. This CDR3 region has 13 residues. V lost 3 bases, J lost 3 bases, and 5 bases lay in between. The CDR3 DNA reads TGTGCCACCAGTGATACAGCCAATCAGCCCCAGCATTTT. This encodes CATSDTANQPQHF.

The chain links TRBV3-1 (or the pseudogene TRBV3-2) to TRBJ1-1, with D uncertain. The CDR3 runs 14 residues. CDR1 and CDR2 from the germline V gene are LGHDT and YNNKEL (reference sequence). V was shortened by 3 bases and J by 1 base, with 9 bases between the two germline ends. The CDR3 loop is CASSHMVANTEAFF. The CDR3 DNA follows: TGTGCCAGCAGCCACATGGTGGCGAACACTGAAGCTTTCTTT.

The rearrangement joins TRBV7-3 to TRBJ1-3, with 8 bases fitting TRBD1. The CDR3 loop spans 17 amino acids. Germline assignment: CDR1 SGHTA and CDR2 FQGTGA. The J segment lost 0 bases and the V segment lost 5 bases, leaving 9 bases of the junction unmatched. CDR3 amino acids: CASSLHQQGASGNTIYF. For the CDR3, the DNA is TGTGCCAGCAGCCTCCATCAGCAGGGGGCCTCTGGAAACACCATATATTTT.

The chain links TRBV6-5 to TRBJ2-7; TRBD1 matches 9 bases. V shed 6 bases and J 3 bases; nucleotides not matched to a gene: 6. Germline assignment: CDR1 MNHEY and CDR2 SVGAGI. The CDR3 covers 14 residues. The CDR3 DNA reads TGTGCCAGCAGCTCCGGGACAGGGTTCTACGAGCAGTACTTC. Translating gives CASSSGTGFYEQYF.

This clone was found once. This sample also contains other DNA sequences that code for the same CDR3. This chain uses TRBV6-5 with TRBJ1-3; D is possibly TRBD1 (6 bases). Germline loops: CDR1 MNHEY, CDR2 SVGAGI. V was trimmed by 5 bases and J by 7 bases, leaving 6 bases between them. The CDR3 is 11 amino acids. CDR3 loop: CASSRGNTIYF. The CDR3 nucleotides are TGTGCCAGCAGTAGGGGGAACACCATATATTTT.

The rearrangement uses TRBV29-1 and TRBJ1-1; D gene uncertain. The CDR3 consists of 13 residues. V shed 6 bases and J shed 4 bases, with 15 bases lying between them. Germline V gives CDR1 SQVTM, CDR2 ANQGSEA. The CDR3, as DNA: TGCAGCGTGGGAGACGCGGAGGGCACTGAAGCTTTCTTT. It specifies CSVGDAEGTEAFF.

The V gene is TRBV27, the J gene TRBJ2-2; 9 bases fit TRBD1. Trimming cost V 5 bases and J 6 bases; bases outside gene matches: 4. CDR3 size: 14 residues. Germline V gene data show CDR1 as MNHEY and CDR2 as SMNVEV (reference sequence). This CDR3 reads CASSPDRGAGELFF. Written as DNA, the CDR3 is TGTGCCAGCAGTCCCGACAGGGGGGCCGGGGAGCTGTTTTTT.

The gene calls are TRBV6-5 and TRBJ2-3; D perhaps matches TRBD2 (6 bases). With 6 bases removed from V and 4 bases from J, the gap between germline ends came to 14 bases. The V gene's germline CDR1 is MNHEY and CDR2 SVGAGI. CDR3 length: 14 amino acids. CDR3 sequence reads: CASRVQEGPDTQYF. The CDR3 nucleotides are TGTGCCAGCAGAGTTCAGGAGGGGCCAGATACGCAGTATTTT.

The CDR3 DNA follows: TGTGCCATAGGACAGGGGAATTCACCCCTCCACTTT. Residues: CAIGQGNSPLHF. V is TRBV10-3 and J is TRBJ1-6; 9 nucleotides align to TRBD1. The CDR3 totals 12 residues. The J segment lost 7 bases and the V segment lost 9 bases, leaving 1 base of the junction unmatched. Germline CDR1 ENHRY, CDR2 SYGVKD.

The CDR3 DNA is TGTGCCAGCAGTGAGAGACAGGGTTATATCACTGAAGCTTTCTTT. The encoded protein is CASSERQGYITEAFF. V is TRBV2 and J is TRBJ1-1; 7 bases map to TRBD1. V lost 3 bases and J lost 4; bases outside the gene matches: 8. CDR1 is SNHLY and CDR2 is FYNNEI in the germline V gene. This CDR3 comprises 15 residues. The full variable domain, with the rest looked up from reference TRBV2 and TRBJ1-1, is EPEVTQTPSHQVTQMGQEVILRCVPISNHLYFYWYRQILGQKVEFLVSFYNNEISEKSEIFDDQFSVERPDGSNFTLKIRSTKLEDSAMYFCASSERQGYITEAFFGQGTRLTVV.

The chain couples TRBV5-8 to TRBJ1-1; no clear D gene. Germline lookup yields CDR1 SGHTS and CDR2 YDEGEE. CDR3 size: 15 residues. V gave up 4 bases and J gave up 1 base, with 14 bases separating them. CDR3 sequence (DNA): TGTGCCAGCAGCCCCATGAGAGTTTCGAACACTGAAGCTTTCTTT. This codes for CASSPMRVSNTEAFF.

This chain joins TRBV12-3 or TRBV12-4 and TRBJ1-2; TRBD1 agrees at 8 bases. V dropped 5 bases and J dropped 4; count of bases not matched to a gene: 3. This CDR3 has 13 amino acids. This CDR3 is CASSQDRVYGYTF. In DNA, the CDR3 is TGTGCCAGCAGTCAGGACAGGGTCTATGGCTACACCTTC.

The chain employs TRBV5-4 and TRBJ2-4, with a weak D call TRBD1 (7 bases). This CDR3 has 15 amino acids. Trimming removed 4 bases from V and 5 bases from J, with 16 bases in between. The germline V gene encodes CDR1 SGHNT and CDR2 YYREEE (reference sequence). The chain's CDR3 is CASSPRTGGENIQYF. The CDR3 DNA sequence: TGTGCCAGCAGCCCGCGGACAGGCGGGGAAAACATTCAGTACTTC.

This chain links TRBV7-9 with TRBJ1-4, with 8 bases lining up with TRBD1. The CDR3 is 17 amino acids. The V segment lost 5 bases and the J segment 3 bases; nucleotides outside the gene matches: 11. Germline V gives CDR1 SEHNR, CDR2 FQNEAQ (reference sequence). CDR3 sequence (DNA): TGTGCCAGCAGCCTCCCAACTCAGGGGGCTGCTAATGAAAAACTGTTTTTT. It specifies CASSLPTQGAANEKLFF.

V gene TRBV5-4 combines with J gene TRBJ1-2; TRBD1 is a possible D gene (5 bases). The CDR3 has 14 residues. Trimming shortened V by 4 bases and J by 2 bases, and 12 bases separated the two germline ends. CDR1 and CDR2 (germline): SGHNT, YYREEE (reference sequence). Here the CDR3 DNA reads TGTGCCAGCAGCATAGGCGGGGCCAACTATGGCTACACCTTC. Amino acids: CASSIGGANYGYTF.

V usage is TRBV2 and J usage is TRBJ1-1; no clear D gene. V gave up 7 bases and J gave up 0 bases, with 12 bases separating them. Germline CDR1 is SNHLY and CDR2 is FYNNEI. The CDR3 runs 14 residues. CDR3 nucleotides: TGTGCCAGCATCCTTGAGGGTTTGAACACTGAAGCTTTCTTT. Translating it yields CASILEGLNTEAFF.

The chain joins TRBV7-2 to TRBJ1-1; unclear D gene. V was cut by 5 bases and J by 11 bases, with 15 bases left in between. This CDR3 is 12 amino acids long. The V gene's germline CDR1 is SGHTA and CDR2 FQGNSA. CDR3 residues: CASSQGSSVAFF. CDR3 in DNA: TGTGCCAGCAGCCAAGGGAGCTCGGTGGCTTTCTTT.

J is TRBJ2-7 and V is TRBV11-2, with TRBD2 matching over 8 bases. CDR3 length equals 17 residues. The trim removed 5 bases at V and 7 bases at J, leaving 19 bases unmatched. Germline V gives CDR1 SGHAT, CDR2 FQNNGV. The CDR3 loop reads CASSPIPPSGGPWEQYF. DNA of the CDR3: TGTGCCAGCAGCCCCATCCCCCCGAGCGGGGGCCCGTGGGAGCAGTACTTC.

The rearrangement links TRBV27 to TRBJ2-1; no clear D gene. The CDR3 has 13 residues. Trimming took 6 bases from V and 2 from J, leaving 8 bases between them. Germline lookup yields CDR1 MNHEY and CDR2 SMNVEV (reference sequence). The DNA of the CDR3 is TGTGCCAGCAGGGCGAGCGCCTACAATGAGCAGTTCTTC. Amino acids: CASRASAYNEQFF.

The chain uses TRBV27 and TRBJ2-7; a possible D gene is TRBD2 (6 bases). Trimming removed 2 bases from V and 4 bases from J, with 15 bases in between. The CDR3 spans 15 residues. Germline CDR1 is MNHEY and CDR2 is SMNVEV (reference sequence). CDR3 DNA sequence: TGTGCCAGCAGTTTACAGGGACTTGGGGGATACGAGCAGTACTTC. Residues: CASSLQGLGGYEQYF.

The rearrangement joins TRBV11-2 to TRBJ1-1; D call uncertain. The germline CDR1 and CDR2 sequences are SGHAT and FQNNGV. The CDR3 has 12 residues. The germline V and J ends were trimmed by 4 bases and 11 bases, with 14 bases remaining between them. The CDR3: CASSSVGGYAFF. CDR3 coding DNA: TGTGCCAGCAGCTCAGTTGGAGGGTACGCTTTCTTT.

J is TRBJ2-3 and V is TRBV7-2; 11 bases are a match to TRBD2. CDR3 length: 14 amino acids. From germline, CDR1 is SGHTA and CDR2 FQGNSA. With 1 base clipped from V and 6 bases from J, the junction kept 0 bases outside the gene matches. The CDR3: CASSLGTSGDTQYF. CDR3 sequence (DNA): TGTGCCAGCAGCTTAGGGACTAGCGGGGATACGCAGTATTTT.

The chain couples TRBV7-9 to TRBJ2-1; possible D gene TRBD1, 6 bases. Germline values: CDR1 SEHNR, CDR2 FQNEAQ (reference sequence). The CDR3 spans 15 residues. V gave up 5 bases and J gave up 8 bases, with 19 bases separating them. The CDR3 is CASSRPSRGIDEQFF. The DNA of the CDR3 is TGTGCCAGCAGCAGACCTAGCAGGGGTATAGATGAGCAGTTCTTC.